This T cell receptor beta chain comes out of a study of blood T cell repertoires in COVID-19. In the study's own analysis: Amplified reference gene primers provided the basis for estimating nucleated cell counts. The method was immunoSEQ multiplex PCR; TCRdb's version includes in-frame clones alone and lacks a portion of them. V and J calls plus clone size are reproduced from that table; the DNA served to infer D and trimming. The sample holds about 200,000 clones; about 90% are singletons and the top ten take over 7%. This CDR3 is built from 12 residues. Germline-derived CDR1 and CDR2 are SQVTM and ANQGSEA. V lost 4 bases, J lost 3 bases, and 3 bases stayed unmatched.

Source material: PBMCs or T cells enriched from blood (not recorded which). The TCR comes from a woman between 18 and 29 years old who had recovered from COVID-19. The gene calls are TRBV29-1 and TRBJ2-7, with 7 bases matching TRBD1. This CDR3 reads CSVGSGGYEQYF. The CDR3, as DNA: TGCAGCGTTGGTTCAGGGGGCTACGAGCAGTACTTC.